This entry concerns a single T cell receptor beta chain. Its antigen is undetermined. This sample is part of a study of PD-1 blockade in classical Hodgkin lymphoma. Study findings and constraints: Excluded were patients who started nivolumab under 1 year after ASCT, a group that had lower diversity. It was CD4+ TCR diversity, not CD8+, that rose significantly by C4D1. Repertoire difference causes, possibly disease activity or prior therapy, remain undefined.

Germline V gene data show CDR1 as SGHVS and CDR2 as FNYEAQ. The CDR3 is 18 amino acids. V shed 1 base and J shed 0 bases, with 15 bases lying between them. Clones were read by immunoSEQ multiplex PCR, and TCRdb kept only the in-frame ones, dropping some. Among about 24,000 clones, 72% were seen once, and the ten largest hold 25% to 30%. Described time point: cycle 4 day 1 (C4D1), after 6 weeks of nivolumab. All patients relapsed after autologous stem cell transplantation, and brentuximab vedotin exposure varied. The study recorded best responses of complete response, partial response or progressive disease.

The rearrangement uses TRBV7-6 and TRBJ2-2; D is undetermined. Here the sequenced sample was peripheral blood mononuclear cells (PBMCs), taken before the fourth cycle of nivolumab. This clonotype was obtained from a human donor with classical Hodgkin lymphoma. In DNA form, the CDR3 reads TGTGCCAGCAGCTTAGTCCTTCCGGGTCCGACGAACACCGGGGAGCTGTTTTTT. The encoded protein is CASSLVLPGPTNTGELFF. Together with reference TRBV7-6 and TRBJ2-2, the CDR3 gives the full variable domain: GAGVSQSPRYKVTKRGQDVALRCDPISGHVSLYWYRQALGQGPEFLTYFNYEAQQDKSGLPNDRFSAERPEGSISTLTIQRTEQRDSAMYRCASSLVLPGPTNTGELFFGEGSRLTVL.